These T cell receptor beta chains were read from a single sample in a study of primary melanoma T cells and metastatic recurrence. TCRdb's copy holds only in-frame clones and misses some; the assay was immunoSEQ multiplex PCR. The repertoire consists of over a thousand clones, with approximately 87% occurring once and the leading ten covering approximately 4.2%. Sequencing was performed on melanoma tumor tissue. The receptor source for this set is a human donor with melanoma. The CDR3 runs from the conserved cysteine through the conserved F or W. The D gene is left open where the match is weak. Clone size, where shown, is once, few, many, or a class for clones that have expanded.

>TRBJ2-1|.|TRBV19|.
TGTGCCAGTAGTGTAGGCGGAGACTCCTACAATGAGCAGTTCTTC
CASSVGGDSYNEQFF
>TRBJ1-1|TRBD1|TRBV11-3|.
TGTGCCAGCAGCCTCCCGGGACAGGGGAGTGAAGCTTTCTTT
CASSLPGQGSEAFF
>TRBJ2-5|.|TRBV11-3|.
TGTGCCAGCAGCTCTAGCAGGGTTAACCAAGAGACCCAGTACTTC
CASSSSRVNQETQYF
>TRBJ2-2|.|TRBV5-8|once
TGTGCCAGCAGCTCCGGGCTCACCGGGGAGCTGTTTTTT
CASSSGLTGELFF
>TRBJ1-1|TRBD1|TRBV18|once
TGTGCCAGCTCACCCTCCTTAGGGACAGTTGAAGCTTTCTTT
CASSPSLGTVEAFF
>TRBJ1-4|TRBD1|TRBV29-1|.
TGCAGCGTGGCTCAGGGGGTCGGTGAAAAACTGTTTTTT
CSVAQGVGEKLFF
>TRBJ2-3|.|TRBV1|.
TGCGCCAGCAGGCTGGGAGGGTGGCGAGATACGCAGTATTTT
CASRLGGWRDTQYF
>TRBJ2-7|.|TRBV6-8|.
TGTGCCAGCAGTTGGCTAGGCTACGAGCAGTACTTC
CASSWLGYEQYF
>TRBJ1-4|.|TRBV29-1|.
TGCAGCGTTGAAGATCAAGGGAAAGGAGAAAAACTGTTTTTT
CSVEDQGKGEKLFF
>TRBJ1-2|.|TRBV28|.
TGTGCCAGCAGTCTCACAGGGAACGATGGCTACACCTTC
CASSLTGNDGYTF
>TRBJ2-1|.|TRBV11-3|.
TGTGCCAGCAGCTCAATACTCGGGACCAATGAGCAGTTCTTC
CASSSILGTNEQFF
>TRBJ1-2|.|TRBV22-1|.
TGTGCCAGCAGTTTCTACGAAGGGTTGGACTATGGCTACACCTTC
CASSFYEGLDYGYTF
>TRBJ2-6|.|TRBV11-3|few
TGTGCCAGCAGCTTTCGCTCTGGGGCCAACGTCCTGACTTTC
CASSFRSGANVLTF
>TRBJ2-7|TRBD1|TRBV6-8|.
TGTGCCAGCAGTGACACGGGGACAGATCGCACCGAGCAGTACTTC
CASSDTGTDRTEQYF
>TRBJ1-1|.|TRBV30|.
TGTGCCTGGAGTGTAGCAGGGCGGGATGAAGCTTTCTTT
CAWSVAGRDEAFF
>TRBJ2-7|TRBD2|TRBV9|.
TGTGCCAGCAGCTCCTGGACTAGCGGTTACGAGCAGTACTTC
CASSSWTSGYEQYF
>TRBJ2-1|.|TRBV7-1|.
TGTGCCAGCAGAAGGGTCGGGAGCGACAATGAGCAGTTCTTC
CASRRVGSDNEQFF
>TRBJ2-2|.|TRBV7-8|.
TGTGCCAGCAGCTTAGAAGGGGCCGGGGAGCTGTTTTTT
CASSLEGAGELFF
>TRBJ1-4|.|TRBV19|.
TGTGCCAGTAGTATGACGGTCCATGAAAAACTGTTTTTT
CASSMTVHEKLFF
>TRBJ2-1|.|TRBV6-8|.
TGTGCCATCAGTGCCCTAACGGGAGTGGGCGATGAGCAGTTCTTC
CAISALTGVGDEQFF
>TRBJ2-5|TRBD1|TRBV6-8|.
TGTGCCAGCGGGACAGGGTCAGAGACCCAGTACTTC
CASGTGSETQYF
>TRBJ2-6|.|TRBV9|.
TGTGCCACGTTCGGCGACTTAGATTCTGGGGCCAACGTCCTGACTTTC
CATFGDLDSGANVLTF
>TRBJ2-3|.|TRBV29-1|.
TGCAGCGTCTTAGTGGCGGGTCAGACAGATACGCAGTATTTT
CSVLVAGQTDTQYF
>TRBJ2-3|.|TRBV19|.
TGTGCCAGTGGAGGGTTAGCTAGCACAGATACGCAGTATTTT
CASGGLASTDTQYF
>TRBJ2-6|.|TRBV19|once
TGTGCCAGTAGTATTGTGCTATCTGGGGCCAACGTCCTGACTTTC
CASSIVLSGANVLTF
>TRBJ2-2|TRBD2|TRBV11-3|.
TGTGCCAGCAGCTTATCGTGGGTCGGACTAGCGGCAGGGGGGGAGCTGTTTTTT
CASSLSWVGLAAGGELFF
>TRBJ2-1|TRBD2|TRBV15|.
TGTGCCACCAGCAGGGCCGGCGGGGTACGGGCGGGAGCCCCTGAGCAGTTCTTC
CATSRAGGVRAGAPEQFF
>TRBJ2-1|TRBD2|TRBV15|.
TGTGCCACCAGCACGAAGGCGGGAGTGTACCACAATGAGCAGTTCTTC
CATSTKAGVYHNEQFF
>TRBJ2-6|.|TRBV18|.
TGTGCCAGCTCACCCCTCTCGACGAGCTCTGGGGCCAACGTCCTGACTTTC
CASSPLSTSSGANVLTF
>TRBJ2-2|.|TRBV7-4|.
TGTGCCAGCACCCTGCGCCCTAGCGCTTACACCGGGGAGCTGTTTTTT
CASTLRPSAYTGELFF
>TRBJ2-3|TRBD1|TRBV19|.
TGTGCCAGTAGTCTTCGGGACAGGGGCGCAGATACGCAGTATTTT
CASSLRDRGADTQYF